The sequence of this TCR beta chain was determined in a study of blood T cell repertoires in COVID-19. Looking at the study overall: Sources were T cells, B-cell-depleted T cells, or PBMCs; the material itself was cDNA or gDNA.

Source study methods: Estimated nucleated cell counts came from reference gene primer amplification. Sequenced by immunoSEQ multiplex PCR; TCRdb stores in-frame clones only, minus some. The V and J calls and clone size come from that table; D and trimming were worked out from the DNA. Among approximately 80,000 clones listed, 80% to 85% were seen once. V was pared by 5 bases and J by 5 bases, with 15 bases of the junction left unmatched. The CDR3 sequence is 17 residues long. Germline V CDR1 and CDR2: SGDLS, YYNGEE. The sequenced sample consisted of peripheral blood. The TCR originated in a man aged 80 or over with acute or convalescent COVID-19. The chain combines TRBV9 with TRBJ2-5; TRBD2 agrees at 10 bases. The CDR3 nucleotides read TGTGCCAGCAGTCAAGGGACTAGCGCGAAGGGCTTGGAGACCCAGTACTTC. Its protein product is CASSQGTSAKGLETQYF. The complete variable domain, with remaining parts taken from reference TRBV9 and TRBJ2-5, reads DSGVTQTPKHLITATGQRVTLRCSPRSGDLSVYWYQQSLDQGLQFLIQYYNGEERAKGNILERFSAQQFPDLHSELNLSSLELGDSALYFCASSQGTSAKGLETQYFGPGTRLLVL.